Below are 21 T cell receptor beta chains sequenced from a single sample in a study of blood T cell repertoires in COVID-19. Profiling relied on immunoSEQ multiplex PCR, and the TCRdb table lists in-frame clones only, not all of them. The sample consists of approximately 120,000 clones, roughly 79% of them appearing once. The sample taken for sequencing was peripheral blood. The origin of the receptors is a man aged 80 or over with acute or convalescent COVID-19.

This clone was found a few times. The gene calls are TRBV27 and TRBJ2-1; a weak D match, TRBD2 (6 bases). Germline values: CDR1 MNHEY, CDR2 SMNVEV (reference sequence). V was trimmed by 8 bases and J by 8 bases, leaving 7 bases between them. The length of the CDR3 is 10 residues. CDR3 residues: CASGRYEQFF. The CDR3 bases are TGTGCCAGCGGGAGGTATGAGCAGTTCTTC.

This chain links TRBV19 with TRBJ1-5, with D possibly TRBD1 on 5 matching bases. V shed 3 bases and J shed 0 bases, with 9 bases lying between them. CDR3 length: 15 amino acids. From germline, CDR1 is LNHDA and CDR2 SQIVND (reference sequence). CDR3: CASSIPGGSNQPQHF. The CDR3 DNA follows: TGTGCCAGTAGTATTCCCGGGGGTAGCAATCAGCCCCAGCATTTT. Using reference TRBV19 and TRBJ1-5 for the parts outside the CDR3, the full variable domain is DGGITQSPKYLFRKEGQNVTLSCEQNLNHDAMYWYRQDPGQGLRLIYYSQIVNDFQKGDIAEGYSVSREKKESFPLTVTSAQKNPTAFYLCASSIPGGSNQPQHFGDGTRLSIL.

As DNA, the CDR3 is TGCGCCAGCAGCGGGGGGGCGCGATCGATTTTTTACGAGCAGTACTTC. Protein: CASSGGARSIFYEQYF. The chain couples TRBV5-1 to TRBJ2-7, with TRBD2 as a possible D gene (7 bases). Trimming took off 4 bases at V and 4 bases at J, with 21 bases between the two ends. There are 16 residues in the CDR3. CDR1 is SGHRS and CDR2 is YFSETQ in the germline V gene.

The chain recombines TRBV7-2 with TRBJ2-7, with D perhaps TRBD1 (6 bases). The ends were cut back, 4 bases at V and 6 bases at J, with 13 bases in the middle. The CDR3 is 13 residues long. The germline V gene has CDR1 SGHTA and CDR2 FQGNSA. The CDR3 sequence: CASSSPDSGEQYF. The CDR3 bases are TGTGCCAGCAGCTCACCGGACAGTGGCGAGCAGTACTTC.

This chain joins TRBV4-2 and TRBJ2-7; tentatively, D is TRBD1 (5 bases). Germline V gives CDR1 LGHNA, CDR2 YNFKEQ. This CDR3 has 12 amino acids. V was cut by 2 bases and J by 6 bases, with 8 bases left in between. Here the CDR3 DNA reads TGTGCCAGCAGCCAAACAGGAGTCGAGCAGTACTTC. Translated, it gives CASSQTGVEQYF.

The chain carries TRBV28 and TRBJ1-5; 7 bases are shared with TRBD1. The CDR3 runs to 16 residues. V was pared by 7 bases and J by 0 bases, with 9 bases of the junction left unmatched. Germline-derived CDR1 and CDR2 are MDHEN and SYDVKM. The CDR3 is CASTRGVGYSNQPQHF. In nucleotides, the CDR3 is TGTGCCAGCACCAGGGGGGTAGGCTATAGCAATCAGCCCCAGCATTTT.

CDR3 loop: CASRGFGAYEQYF. The CDR3 nucleotides are TGTGCCAGCAGGGGCTTCGGGGCCTACGAGCAGTACTTC. The chain is built from TRBV12-3 or TRBV12-4 and TRBJ2-7; possible D gene TRBD2, 5 bases. The length of the CDR3 is 13 residues. Trimming shortened V by 6 bases and J by 2 bases, and 11 bases separated the two germline ends.

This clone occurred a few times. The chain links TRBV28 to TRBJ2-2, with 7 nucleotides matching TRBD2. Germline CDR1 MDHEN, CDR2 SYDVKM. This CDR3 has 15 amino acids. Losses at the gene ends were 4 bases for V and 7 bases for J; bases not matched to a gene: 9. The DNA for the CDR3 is TGTGCCAGCAGTTCCCCGGGGAGGGGAGGCGGGGAGCTGTTTTTT. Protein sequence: CASSSPGRGGGELFF.

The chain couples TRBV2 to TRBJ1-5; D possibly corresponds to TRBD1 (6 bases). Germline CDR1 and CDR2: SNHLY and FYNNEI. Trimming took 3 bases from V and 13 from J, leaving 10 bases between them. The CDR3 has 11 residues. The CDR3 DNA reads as TGTGCCAGCAGTGATTATGACAGGCAGCATTTT. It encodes CASSDYDRQHF.

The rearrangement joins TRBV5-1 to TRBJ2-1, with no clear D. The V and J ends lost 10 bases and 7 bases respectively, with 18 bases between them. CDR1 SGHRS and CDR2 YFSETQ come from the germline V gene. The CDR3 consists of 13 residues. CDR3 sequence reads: CAGQISARNEQFF. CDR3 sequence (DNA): TGCGCCGGCCAAATCTCCGCCAGGAATGAGCAGTTCTTC. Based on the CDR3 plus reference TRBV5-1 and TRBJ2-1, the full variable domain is KAGVTQTPRYLIKTRGQQVTLSCSPISGHRSVSWYQQTPGQGLQFLFEYFSETQRNKGNFPGRFSGRQFSNSRSEMNVSTLELGDSALYLCAGQISARNEQFFGPGTRLTVL.

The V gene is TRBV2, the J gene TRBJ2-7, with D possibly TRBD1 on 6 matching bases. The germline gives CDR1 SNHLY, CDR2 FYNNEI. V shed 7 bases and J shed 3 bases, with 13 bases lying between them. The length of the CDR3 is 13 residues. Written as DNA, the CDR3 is TGTGCCAGCACCCAGGGGTCTTTCTACGAGCAGTACTTC. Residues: CASTQGSFYEQYF.

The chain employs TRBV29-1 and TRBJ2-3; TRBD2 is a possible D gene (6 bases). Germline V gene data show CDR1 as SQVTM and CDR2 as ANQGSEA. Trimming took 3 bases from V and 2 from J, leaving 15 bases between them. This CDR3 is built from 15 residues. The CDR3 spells CSVEDYPRPTDTQYF. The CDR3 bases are TGCAGCGTTGAGGACTATCCAAGACCCACAGATACGCAGTATTTT.

The CDR3 region has the DNA TGTGCCAGCAGTTACCTTGTCCCGGGACAGGCGTCTGCGATGACAGATACGCAGTATTTT. Translated, it gives CASSYLVPGQASAMTDTQYF. This chain uses TRBV6-2 or TRBV6-3 with TRBJ2-3; 8 nucleotides match TRBD1. The trim removed 2 bases at V and 3 bases at J, leaving 19 bases unmatched. CDR3 length equals 20 residues. CDR1 MNHEY and CDR2 SVGEGT come from the germline V gene.

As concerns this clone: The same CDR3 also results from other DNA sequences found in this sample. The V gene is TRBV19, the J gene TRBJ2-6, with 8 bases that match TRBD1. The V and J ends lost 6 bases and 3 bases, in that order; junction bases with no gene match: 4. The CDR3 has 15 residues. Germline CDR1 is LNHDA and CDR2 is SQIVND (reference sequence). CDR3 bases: TGTGCCAGTAGACGACAGGGGTATGGGGCCAACGTCCTGACTTTC. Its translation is CASRRQGYGANVLTF.

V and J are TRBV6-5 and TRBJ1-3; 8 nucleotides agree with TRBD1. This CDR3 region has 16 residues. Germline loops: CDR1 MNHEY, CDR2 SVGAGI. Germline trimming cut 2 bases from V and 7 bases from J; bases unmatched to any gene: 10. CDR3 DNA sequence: TGTGCCAGCAGTTACGGCTGGGACAGGAATCGGAACACCATATATTTT. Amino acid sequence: CASSYGWDRNRNTIYF.

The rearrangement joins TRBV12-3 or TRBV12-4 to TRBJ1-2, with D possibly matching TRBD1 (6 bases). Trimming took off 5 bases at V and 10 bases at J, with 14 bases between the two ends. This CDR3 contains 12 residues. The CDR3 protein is CASSRQQGAYTF. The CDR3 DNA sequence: TGTGCCAGCAGTCGACAACAGGGAGCCTACACCTTC.

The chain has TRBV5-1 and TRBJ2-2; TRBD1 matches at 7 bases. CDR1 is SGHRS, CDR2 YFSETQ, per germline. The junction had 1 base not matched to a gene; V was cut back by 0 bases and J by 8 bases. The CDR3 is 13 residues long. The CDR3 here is CASSLDRGGELFF. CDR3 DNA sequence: TGCGCCAGCAGCTTGGACAGGGGAGGGGAGCTGTTTTTT.

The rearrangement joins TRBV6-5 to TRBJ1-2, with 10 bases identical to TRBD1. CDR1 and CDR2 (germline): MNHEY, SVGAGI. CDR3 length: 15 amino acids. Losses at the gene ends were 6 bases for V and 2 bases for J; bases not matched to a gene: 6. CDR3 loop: CASSKRGQGNYGYTF. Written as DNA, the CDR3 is TGTGCCAGCAGCAAGAGGGGACAGGGGAACTATGGCTACACCTTC.

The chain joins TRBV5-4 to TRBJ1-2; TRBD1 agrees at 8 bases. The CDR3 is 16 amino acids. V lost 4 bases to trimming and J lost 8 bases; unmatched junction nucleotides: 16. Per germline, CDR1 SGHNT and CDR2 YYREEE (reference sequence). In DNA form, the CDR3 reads TGTGCCAGCAGCCCCGGGACAGGAGGGAGGAGAGGCGGCTACACCTTC. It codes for CASSPGTGGRRGGYTF.

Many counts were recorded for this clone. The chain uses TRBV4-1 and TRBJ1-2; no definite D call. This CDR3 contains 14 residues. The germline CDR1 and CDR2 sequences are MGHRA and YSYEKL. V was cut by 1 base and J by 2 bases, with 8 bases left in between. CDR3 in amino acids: CASSQGRRNYGYTF. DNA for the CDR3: TGCGCCAGCAGCCAAGGACGCAGGAACTATGGCTACACCTTC.

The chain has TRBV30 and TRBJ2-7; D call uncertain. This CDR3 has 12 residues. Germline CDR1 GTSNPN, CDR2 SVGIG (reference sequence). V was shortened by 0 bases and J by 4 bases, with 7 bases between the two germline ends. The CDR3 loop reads CAWSVRGYEQYF. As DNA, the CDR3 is TGTGCCTGGAGTGTGAGAGGTTACGAGCAGTACTTC.